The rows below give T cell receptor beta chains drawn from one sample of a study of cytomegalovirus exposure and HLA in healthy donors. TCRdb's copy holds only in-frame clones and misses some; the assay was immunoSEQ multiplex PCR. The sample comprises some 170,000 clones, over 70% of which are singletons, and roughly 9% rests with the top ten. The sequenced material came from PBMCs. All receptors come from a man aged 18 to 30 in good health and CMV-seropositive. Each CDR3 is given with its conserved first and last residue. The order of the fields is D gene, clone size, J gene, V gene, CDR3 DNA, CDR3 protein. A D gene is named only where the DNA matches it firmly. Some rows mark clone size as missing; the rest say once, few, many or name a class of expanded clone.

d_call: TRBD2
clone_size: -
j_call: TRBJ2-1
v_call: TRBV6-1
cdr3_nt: TGTGCCAGCAGTGTTGGCGGGGGGGGCTACAATGAGCAGTTCTTC
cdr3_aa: CASSVGGGGYNEQFF

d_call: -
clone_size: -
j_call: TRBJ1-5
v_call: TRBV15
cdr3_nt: TGTGCCACCAGCCGGGGGGGTAATCAGCCCCAGCATTTT
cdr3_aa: CATSRGGNQPQHF

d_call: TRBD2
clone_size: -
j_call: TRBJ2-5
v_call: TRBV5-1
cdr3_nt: TGCGCCAGCAGCTTCGAACTAGCGGGGGGCGGAGAGACCCAGTACTTC
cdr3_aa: CASSFELAGGGETQYF

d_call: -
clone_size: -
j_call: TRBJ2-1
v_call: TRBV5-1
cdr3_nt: TGCGCCAGCAGCCCAAACAATGAGCAGTTCTTC
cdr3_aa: CASSPNNEQFF

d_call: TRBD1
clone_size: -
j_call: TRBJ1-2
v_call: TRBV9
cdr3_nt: TGTGCCAGCAGCGTAGGACAGGGAAACTATGGCTACACCTTC
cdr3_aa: CASSVGQGNYGYTF

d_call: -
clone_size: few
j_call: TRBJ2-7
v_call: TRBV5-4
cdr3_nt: TGTGCCAGCAGCCTGTGGGACATCAGCTCCTACGAGCAGTACTTC
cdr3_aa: CASSLWDISSYEQYF

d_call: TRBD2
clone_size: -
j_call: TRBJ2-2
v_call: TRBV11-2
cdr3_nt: TGTGCCAGCAGCCTAGCGGGGGGGAACACCGGGGAGCTGTTTTTT
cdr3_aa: CASSLAGGNTGELFF

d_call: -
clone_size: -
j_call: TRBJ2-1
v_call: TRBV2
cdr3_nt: TGTGCCAGCAGTGATGAGGGACATGGATACAATGAGCAGTTCTTC
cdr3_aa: CASSDEGHGYNEQFF

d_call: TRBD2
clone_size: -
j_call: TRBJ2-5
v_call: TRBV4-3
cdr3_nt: TGCGCCAGCAGCCAAGATTACAGGGGGACTAGCGGGGGTTTCCAAGAGACCCAGTACTTC
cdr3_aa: CASSQDYRGTSGGFQETQYF

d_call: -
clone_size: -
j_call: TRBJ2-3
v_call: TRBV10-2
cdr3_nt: TGCGCCAGCAGTGATGTGGGACTCAGCACAGATACGCAGTATTTT
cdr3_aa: CASSDVGLSTDTQYF

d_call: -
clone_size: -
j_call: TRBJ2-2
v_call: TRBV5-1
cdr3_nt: TGCGCCAGCAGCTTCCATACCGGGGAGCTGTTTTTT
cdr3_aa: CASSFHTGELFF

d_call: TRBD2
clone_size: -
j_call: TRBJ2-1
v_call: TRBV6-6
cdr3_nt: TGTGCCAGCAGCCGTCTAGCGGGAGACTACAATGAGCAGTTCTTC
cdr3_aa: CASSRLAGDYNEQFF

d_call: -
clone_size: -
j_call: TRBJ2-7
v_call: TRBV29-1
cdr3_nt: TGCAGCGTTGCAGCGGTGAGCGAGCAGTACTTC
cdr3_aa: CSVAAVSEQYF

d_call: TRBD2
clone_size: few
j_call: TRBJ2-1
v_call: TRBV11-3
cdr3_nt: TGTGCCAGCAGCGACCGAACTAGCGGGGGGGAGAATGAGCAGTTCTTC
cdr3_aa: CASSDRTSGGENEQFF

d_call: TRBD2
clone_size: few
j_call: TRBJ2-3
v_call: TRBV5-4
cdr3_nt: TGTGCCAGCAGCTGGGGACTAGCGGGGGTAGGAGGGCCAGATACGCAGTATTTT
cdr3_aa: CASSWGLAGVGGPDTQYF

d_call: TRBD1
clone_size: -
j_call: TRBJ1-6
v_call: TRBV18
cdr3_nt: TGTGCCAGCTCACCGGACAGGAGTAATTCACCCCTCCACTTT
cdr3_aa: CASSPDRSNSPLHF

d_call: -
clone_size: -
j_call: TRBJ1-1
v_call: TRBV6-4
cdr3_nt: TGTGCCAGCAGTGACTCTTCCAGAAACACTGAAGCTTTCTTT
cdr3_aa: CASSDSSRNTEAFF

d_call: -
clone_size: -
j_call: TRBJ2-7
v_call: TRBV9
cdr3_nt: TGTGCCAGCAGCGTAGGCTTGAGCGGCGAGCAGTACTTC
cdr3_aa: CASSVGLSGEQYF

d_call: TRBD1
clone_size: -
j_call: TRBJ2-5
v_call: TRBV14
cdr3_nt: TGTGCCAGCAGCCTCGGGACAGGGAGAGAGACCCAGTACTTC
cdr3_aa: CASSLGTGRETQYF

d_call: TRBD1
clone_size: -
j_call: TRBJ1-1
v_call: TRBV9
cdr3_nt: TGTGCCAGCAGCGTAAGCGGGACAGGAGGGACTGAAGCTTTCTTT
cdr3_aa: CASSVSGTGGTEAFF

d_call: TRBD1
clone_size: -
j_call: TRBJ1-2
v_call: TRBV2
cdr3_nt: TGTGCCAGCAGTGGGGACAGGGTCCCTGGCTACACCTTC
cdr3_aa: CASSGDRVPGYTF

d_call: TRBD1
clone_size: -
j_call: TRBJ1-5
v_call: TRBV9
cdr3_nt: TGTGCCAGCAGCGTAGGGGGACAGAGCAATCAGCCCCAGCATTTT
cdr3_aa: CASSVGGQSNQPQHF

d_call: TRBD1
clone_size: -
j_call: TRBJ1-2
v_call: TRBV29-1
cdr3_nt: TGCAGCGTTACAGGGGGCGGGTATGGCTACACCTTC
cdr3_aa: CSVTGGGYGYTF

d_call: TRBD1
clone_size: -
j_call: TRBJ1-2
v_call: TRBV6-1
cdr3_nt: TGTGCCAGCAGAGACAGGGGATATGGCTACACCTTC
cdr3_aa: CASRDRGYGYTF

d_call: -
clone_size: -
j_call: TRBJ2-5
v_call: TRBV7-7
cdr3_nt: TGTGCCAGCAGCCCCCGGGGGACCCAAGAGACCCAGTACTTC
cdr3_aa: CASSPRGTQETQYF

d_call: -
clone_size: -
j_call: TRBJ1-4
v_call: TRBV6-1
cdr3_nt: TGTGCCGCCACAATTCAGGGTATCGGTGAAAAACTGTTTTTT
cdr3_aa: CAATIQGIGEKLFF

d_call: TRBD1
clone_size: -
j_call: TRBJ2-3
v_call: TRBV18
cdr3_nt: TGTGCCAGCACGGGGCAGGGGGCAGATACGCAGTATTTT
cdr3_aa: CASTGQGADTQYF

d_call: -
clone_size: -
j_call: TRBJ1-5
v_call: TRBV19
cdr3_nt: TGTGCCAGTAATAATCGTCGGGAGGGCAATCAGCCCCAGCATTTT
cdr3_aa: CASNNRREGNQPQHF

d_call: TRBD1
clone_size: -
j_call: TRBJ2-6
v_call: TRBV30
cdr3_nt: TGTGCCTGGAGTCGCGGCCGGGACAGATCAAGCTCTGGGGCCAACGTCCTGACTTTC
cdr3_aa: CAWSRGRDRSSSGANVLTF

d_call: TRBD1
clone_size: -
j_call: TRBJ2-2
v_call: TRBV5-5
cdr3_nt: TGTGCCAGCAAATTCGGACAGGGGGCCCACGGGGAGCTGTTTTTT
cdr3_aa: CASKFGQGAHGELFF

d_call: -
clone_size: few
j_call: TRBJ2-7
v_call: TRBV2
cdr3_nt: TGTGCCAGCAGTGCTGACAGGAATTCCTACGAGCAGTACTTC
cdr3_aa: CASSADRNSYEQYF

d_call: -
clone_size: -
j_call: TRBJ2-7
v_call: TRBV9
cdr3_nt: TGTGCCAGCAGCGTCACAGGGTCGATTTCCGAGCAGTACTTC
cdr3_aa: CASSVTGSISEQYF

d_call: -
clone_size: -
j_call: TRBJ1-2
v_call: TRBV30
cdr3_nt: TGTGCCTGCGGGGGGCTTGGTGGCTACACCTTC
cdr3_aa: CACGGLGGYTF

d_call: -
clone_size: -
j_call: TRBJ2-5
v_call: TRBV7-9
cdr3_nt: TGTTCCAGCAGCTCCCGGGGATTGGAAGAGACCCAGTACTTC
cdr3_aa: CSSSSRGLEETQYF

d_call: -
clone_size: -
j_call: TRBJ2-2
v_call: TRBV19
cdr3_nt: TGTGCCAGTAGTCCTACGCGGACAGCCGGGGAGCTGTTTTTT
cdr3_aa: CASSPTRTAGELFF

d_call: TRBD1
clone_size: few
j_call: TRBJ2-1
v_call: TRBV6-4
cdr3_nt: TGTGCCAGCAGTGACGACAGGGGTGGATACAATGAGCAGTTCTTC
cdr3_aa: CASSDDRGGYNEQFF

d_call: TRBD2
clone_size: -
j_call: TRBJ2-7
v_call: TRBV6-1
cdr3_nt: TGTGCCAGCAGGATTAGCGGGACTGACGAGCAGTACTTC
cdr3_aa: CASRISGTDEQYF

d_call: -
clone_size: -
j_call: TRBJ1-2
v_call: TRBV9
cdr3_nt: TGTGCCAGCAGCCTGCCAGGCCCCAACTATGGCTACACCTTC
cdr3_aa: CASSLPGPNYGYTF

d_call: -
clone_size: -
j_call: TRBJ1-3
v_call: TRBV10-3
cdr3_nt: TGTGCCATCACCGGGTCCCGCTCTGGAAACACCATATATTTT
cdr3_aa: CAITGSRSGNTIYF

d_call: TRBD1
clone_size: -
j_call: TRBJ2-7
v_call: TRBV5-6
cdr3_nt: TGTGCCAGCAGCTTGTATAGCACAGGGGTCTCCTACGAGCAATACTTC
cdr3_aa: CASSLYSTGVSYEQYF

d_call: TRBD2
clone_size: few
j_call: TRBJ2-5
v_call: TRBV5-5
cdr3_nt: TGTGCCAGCAGCTTTCCACTAGCGGGAGCTGTTCGAGAAGAGACCCAGTACTTC
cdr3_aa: CASSFPLAGAVREETQYF

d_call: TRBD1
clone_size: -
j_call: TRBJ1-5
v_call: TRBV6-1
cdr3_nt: TGTGCCAGCAGTGATACCGGGACAGCCACTAATCAGCCCCAGCATTTT
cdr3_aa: CASSDTGTATNQPQHF